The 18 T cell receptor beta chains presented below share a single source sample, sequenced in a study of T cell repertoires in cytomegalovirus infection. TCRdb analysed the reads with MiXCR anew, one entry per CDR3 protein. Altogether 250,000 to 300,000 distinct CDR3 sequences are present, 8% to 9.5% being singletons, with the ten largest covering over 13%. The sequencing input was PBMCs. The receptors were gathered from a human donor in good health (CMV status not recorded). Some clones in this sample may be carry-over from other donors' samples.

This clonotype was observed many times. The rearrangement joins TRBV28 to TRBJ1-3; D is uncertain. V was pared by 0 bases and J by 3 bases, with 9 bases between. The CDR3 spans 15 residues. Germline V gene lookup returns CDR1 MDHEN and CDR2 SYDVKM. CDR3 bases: TGTGCCAGCAGTTTATGGGGGTCAAATGGAAACACCATATATTTT. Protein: CASSLWGSNGNTIYF.

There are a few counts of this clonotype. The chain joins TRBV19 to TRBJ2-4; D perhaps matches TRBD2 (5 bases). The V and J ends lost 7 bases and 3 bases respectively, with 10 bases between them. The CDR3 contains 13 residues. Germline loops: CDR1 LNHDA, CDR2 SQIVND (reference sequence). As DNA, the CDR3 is TGTGCCAGTACGATCGGGGACAAAAACATTCAGTACTTC. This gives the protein CASTIGDKNIQYF.

This CDR3 reads CATAGTGNTEAFF. CDR3 sequence (DNA): TGTGCCACAGCCGGGACAGGGAACACTGAAGCTTTCTTT. This chain joins TRBV2 and TRBJ1-1; TRBD1 matches at 8 bases. CDR3 length equals 13 residues. Germline trimming cut 10 bases from V and 1 base from J; bases unmatched to any gene: 5. The germline gives CDR1 SNHLY, CDR2 FYNNEI.

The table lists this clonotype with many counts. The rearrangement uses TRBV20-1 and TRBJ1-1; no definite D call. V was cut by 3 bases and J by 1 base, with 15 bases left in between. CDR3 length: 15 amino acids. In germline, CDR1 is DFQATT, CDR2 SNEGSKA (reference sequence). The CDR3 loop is CSASPSDPGNTEAFF. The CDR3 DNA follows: TGCAGTGCTAGCCCCTCGGACCCAGGGAACACTGAAGCTTTCTTT.

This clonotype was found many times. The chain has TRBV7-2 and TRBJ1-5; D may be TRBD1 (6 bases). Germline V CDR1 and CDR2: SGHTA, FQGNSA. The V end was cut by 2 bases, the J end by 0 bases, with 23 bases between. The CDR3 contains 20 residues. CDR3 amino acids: CASSLTFRGATGDSNQPQHF. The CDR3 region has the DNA TGTGCCAGCAGCTTAACATTCCGCGGGGCGACAGGCGATAGCAATCAGCCCCAGCATTTT.

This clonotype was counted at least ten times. CDR3 nucleotide sequence: TGTGCCAGCAGCTTCCAACGAGGGGGGTCTGATTCACCCCTCCACTTT. Amino acids: CASSFQRGGSDSPLHF. The rearrangement joins TRBV7-2 to TRBJ1-6; TRBD1 might be the D (6 bases). The CDR3 is 16 residues long. V lost 3 bases and J 8 bases, leaving 17 bases between the germline ends. The germline gives CDR1 SGHTA, CDR2 FQGNSA.

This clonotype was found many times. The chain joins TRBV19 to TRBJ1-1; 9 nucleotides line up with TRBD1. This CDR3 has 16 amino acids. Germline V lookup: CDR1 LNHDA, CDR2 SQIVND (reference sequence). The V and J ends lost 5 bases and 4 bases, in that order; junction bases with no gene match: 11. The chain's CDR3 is CASSPRETGGITEAFF. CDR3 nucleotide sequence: TGTGCCAGTAGTCCGCGGGAAACAGGGGGCATCACTGAAGCTTTCTTT.

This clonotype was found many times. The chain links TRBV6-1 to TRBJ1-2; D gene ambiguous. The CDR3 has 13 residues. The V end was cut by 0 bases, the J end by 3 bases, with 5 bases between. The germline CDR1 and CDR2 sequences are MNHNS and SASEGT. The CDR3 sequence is CASSEADHYGYTF. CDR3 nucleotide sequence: TGTGCCAGCAGTGAAGCGGACCACTATGGCTACACCTTC.

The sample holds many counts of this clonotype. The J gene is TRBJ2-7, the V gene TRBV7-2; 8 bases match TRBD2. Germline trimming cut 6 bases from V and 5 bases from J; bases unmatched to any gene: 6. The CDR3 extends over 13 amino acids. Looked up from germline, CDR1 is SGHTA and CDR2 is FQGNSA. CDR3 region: CASSPSGGDEQYF. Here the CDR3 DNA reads TGTGCCAGCAGTCCCTCGGGGGGGGACGAGCAGTACTTC.

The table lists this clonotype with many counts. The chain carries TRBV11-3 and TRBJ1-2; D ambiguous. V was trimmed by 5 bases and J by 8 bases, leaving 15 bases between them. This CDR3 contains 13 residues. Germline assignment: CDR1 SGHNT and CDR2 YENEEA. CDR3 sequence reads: CASSTDGRRGYTF. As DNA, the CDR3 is TGTGCCAGCAGCACCGACGGCAGGCGAGGCTACACCTTC.

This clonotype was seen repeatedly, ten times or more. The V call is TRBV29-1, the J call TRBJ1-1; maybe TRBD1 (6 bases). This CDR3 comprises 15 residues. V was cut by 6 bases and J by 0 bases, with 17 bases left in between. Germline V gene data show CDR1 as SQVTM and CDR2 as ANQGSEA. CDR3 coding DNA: TGCAGCGTCGTCTACAGGGATACCATGAACACTGAAGCTTTCTTT. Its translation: CSVVYRDTMNTEAFF.

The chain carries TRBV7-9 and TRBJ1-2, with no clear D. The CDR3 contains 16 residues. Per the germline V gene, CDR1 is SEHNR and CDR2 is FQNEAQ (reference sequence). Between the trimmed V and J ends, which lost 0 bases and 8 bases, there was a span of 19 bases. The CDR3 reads CASSLADFPQRRGYTF. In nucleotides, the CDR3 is TGTGCCAGCAGCTTAGCGGACTTCCCTCAGCGGCGAGGCTACACCTTC.

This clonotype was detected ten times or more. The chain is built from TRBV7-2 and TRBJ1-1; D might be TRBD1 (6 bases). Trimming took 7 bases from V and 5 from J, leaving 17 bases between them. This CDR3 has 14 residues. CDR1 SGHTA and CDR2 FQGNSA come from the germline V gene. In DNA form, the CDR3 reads TGTGCCAGCATCCAGGACCAAAGGGGGACTGAAGCTTTCTTT. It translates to CASIQDQRGTEAFF.

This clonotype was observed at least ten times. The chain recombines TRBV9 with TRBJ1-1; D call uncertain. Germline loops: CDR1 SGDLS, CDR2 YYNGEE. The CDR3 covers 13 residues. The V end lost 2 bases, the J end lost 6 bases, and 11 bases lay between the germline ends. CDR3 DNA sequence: TGTGCCAGCAGCGTGTTTTCAGGTGCTGAAGCTTTCTTT. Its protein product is CASSVFSGAEAFF.

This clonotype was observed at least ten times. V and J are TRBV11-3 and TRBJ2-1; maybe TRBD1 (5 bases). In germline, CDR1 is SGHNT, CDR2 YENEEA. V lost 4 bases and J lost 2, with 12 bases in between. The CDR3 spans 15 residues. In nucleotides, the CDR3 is TGTGCCAGCAGCTCGACAGTGAACCCCTACAATGAGCAGTTCTTC. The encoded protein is CASSSTVNPYNEQFF.

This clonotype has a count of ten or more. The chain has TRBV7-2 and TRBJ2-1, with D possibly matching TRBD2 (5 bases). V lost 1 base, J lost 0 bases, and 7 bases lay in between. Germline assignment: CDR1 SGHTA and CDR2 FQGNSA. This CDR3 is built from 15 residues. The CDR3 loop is CASSLVGSSYNEQFF. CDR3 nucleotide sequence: TGTGCCAGCAGCTTAGTGGGGAGCTCCTACAATGAGCAGTTCTTC.

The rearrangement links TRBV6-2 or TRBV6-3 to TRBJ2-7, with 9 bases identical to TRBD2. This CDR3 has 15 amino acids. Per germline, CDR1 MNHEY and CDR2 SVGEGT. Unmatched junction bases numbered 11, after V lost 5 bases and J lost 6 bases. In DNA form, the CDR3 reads TGTGCCAGCAGTAACCCCCCCGGGACTAGCAGCGAGCAGTACTTC. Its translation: CASSNPPGTSSEQYF.

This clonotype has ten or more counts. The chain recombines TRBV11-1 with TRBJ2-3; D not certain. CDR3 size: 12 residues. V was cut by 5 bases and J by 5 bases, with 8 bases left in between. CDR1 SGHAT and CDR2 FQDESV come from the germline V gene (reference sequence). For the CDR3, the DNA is TGTGCCAGCAGCGGCCCGGGAGATACGCAGTATTTT. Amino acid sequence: CASSGPGDTQYF.